This T cell receptor (beta chain) was profiled in a study of blood T cell repertoires in COVID-19. Background on the study: Spain, Italy and the United States supplied samples that represented acute and convalescent COVID-19. PBMCs, B-cell-depleted T cells, or T cells were the source of the cDNA or gDNA that made up the material.

Losses at the gene ends were 7 bases for V and 1 base for J; bases not matched to a gene: 3. Germline loops: CDR1 SGHTA, CDR2 FQGTGA. The CDR3 runs to 14 residues. Data came from immunoSEQ multiplex PCR; TCRdb stores just in-frame clones and leaves some out. This table holds approximately 100,000 clones, around 80% found once. Sequencing was done on a sample of peripheral blood. The clonotype was recovered from an elderly woman with active or convalescent COVID-19. This chain joins TRBV7-3 and TRBJ2-2, with TRBD1 matching over 7 bases. The CDR3 region has the DNA TGTGCCAGCACCGGGACAGAGAACACCGGGGAGCTGTTTTTT. Encoded protein: CASTGTENTGELFF. Full variable domain (remainder filled in from reference TRBV7-3 and TRBJ2-2): GAGVSQTPSNKVTEKGKYVELRCDPISGHTALYWYRQSLGQGPEFLIYFQGTGAADDSGLPNDRFFAVRPEGSVSTLKIQRTERGDSAVYLCASTGTENTGELFFGEGSRLTVL.